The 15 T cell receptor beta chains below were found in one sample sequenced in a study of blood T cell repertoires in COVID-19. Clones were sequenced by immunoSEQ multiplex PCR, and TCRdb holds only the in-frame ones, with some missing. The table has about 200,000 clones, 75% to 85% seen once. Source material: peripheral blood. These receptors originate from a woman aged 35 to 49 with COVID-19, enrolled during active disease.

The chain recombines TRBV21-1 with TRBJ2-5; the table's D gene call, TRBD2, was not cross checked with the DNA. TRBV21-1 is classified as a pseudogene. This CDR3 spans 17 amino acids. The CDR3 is CASSKALREGDQETQYF. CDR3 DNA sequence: TGTGCCAGCAGCAAAGCGCTCCGGGAGGGGGACCAAGAGACCCAGTACTTC.

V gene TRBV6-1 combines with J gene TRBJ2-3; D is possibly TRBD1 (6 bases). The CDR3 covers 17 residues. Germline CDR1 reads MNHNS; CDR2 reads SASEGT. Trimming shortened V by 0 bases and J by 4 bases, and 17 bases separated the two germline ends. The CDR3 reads CASSEASSGAKADTQYF. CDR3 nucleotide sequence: TGTGCCAGCAGTGAAGCAAGCTCAGGGGCTAAGGCAGATACGCAGTATTTT.

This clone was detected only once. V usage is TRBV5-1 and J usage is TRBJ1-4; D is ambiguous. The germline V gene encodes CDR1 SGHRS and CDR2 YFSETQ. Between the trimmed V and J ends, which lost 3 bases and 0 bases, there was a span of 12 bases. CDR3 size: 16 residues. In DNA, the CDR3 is TGCGCCAGCAGCTATACTGGCGCGGCAACTAATGAAAAACTGTTTTTT. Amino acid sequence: CASSYTGAATNEKLFF. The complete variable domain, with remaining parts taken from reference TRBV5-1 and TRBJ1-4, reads KAGVTQTPRYLIKTRGQQVTLSCSPISGHRSVSWYQQTPGQGLQFLFEYFSETQRNKGNFPGRFSGRQFSNSRSEMNVSTLELGDSALYLCASSYTGAATNEKLFFGSGTQLSVL.

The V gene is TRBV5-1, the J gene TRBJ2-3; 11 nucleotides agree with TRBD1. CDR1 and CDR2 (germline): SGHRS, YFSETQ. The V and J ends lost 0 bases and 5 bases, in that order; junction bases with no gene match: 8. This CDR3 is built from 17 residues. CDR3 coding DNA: TGCGCCAGCAGCTTGGCCCTAGGACAGGGGGCTGTAGATACGCAGTATTTT. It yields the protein CASSLALGQGAVDTQYF.

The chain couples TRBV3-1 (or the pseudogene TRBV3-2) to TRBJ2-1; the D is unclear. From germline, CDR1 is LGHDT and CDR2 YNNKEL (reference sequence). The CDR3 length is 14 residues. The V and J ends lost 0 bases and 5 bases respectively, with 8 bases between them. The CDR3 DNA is TGTGCCAGCAGCCAAGATTTTATCCACAATGAGCAGTTCTTC. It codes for CASSQDFIHNEQFF.

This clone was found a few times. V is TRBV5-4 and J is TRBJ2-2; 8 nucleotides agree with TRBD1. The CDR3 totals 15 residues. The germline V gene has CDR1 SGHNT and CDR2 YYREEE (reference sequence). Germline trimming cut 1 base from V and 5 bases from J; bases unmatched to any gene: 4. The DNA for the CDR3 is TGTGCCAGCAGCTTGCAGGACAGGGTGACCGGGGAGCTGTTTTTT. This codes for CASSLQDRVTGELFF.

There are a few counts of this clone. DNA of the CDR3: TGTGCCAGCAGCTTGGGACTAGCGGGAGACGAGCAGTTCTTC. Residues: CASSLGLAGDEQFF. The chain recombines TRBV11-3 with TRBJ2-1, with TRBD2 identical over 14 bases. Trimming at V came to 3 bases and at J to 10 bases, leaving 2 bases not matched to a gene. Germline assignment: CDR1 SGHNT and CDR2 YENEEA. The CDR3 spans 14 residues.

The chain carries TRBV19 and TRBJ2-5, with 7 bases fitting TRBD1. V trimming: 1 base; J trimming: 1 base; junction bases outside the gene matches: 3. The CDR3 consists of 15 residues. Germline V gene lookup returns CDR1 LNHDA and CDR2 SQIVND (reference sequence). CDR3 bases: TGTGCCAGTAGTATAGGGGGACAGTTCCAAGAGACCCAGTACTTC. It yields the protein CASSIGGQFQETQYF.

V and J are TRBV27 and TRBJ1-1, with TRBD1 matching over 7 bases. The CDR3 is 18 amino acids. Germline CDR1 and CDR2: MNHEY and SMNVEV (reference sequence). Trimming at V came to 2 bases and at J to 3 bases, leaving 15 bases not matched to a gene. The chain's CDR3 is CASSLNRGLQNRDTEAFF. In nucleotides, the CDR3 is TGTGCCAGCAGTTTAAACAGGGGCCTCCAAAACCGGGACACTGAAGCTTTCTTT.

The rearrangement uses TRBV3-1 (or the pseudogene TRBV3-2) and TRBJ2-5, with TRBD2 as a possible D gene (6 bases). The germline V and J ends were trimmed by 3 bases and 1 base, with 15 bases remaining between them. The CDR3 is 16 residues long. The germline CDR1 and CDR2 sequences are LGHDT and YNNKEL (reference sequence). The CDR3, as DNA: TGTGCCAGCAGCCATTCTACTAGCCGCCCCCAAGAGACCCAGTACTTC. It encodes CASSHSTSRPQETQYF.

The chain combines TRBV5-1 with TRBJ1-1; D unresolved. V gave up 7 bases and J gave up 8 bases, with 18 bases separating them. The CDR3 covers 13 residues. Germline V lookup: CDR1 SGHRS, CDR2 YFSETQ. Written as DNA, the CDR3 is TGCGCCAGCTCATCGACGGAGGATCTCGAAGCTTTCTTT. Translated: CASSSTEDLEAFF.

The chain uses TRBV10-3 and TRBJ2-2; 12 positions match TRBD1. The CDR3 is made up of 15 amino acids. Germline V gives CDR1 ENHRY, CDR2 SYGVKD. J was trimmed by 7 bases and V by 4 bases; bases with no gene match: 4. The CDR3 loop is CAISARDRGLGELFF. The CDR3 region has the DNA TGTGCCATCAGTGCGCGGGACAGGGGGCTCGGGGAGCTGTTTTTT.

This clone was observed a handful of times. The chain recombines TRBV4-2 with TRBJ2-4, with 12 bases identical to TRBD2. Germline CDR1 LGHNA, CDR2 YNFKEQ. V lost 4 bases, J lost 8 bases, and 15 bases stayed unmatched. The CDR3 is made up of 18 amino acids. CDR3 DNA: TGTGCCAGCAGCCCCCTCGGGACTAGCGGGTATGACAGTGACATTCAGTACTTC. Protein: CASSPLGTSGYDSDIQYF.

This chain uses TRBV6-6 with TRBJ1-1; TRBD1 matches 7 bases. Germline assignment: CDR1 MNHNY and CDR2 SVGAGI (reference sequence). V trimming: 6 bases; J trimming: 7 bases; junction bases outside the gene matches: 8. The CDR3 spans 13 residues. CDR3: CASRSPGTDEAFF. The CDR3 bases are TGTGCCAGCAGATCACCCGGGACAGATGAAGCTTTCTTT.

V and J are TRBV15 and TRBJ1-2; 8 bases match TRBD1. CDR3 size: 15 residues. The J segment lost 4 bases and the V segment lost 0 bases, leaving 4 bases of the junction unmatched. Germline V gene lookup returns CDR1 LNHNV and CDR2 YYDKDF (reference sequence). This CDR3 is CATSRDLGQGYGYTF. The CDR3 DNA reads TGTGCCACCAGCAGAGATCTTGGACAGGGCTATGGCTACACCTTC.